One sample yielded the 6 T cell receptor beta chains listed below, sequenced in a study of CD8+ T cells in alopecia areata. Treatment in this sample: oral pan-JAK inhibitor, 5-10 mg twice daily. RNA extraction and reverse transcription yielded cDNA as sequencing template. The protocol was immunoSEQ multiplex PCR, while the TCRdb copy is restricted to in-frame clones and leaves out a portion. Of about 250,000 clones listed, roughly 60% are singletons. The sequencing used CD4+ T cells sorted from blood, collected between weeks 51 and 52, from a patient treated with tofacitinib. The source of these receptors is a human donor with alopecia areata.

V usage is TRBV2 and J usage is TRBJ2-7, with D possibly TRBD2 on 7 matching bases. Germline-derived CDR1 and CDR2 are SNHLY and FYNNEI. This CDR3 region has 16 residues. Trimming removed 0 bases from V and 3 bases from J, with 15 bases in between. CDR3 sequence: CASSEARAGAYYEQYF. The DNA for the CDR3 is TGTGCCAGCAGTGAAGCTAGGGCGGGGGCATACTACGAGCAGTACTTC.

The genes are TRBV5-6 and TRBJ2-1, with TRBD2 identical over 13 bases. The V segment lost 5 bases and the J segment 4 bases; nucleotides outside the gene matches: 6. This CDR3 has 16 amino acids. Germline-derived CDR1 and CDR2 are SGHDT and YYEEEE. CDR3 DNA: TGTGCCAGCAGTCATCGACTAGCGGGGGGTTACAATGAGCAGTTCTTC. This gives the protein CASSHRLAGGYNEQFF. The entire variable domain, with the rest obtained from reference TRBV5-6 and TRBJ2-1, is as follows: DAGVTQSPTHLIKTRGQQVTLRCSPKSGHDTVSWYQQALGQGPQFIFQYYEEEERQRGNFPDRFSGHQFPNYSSELNVNALLLGDSALYLCASSHRLAGGYNEQFFGPGTRLTVL.

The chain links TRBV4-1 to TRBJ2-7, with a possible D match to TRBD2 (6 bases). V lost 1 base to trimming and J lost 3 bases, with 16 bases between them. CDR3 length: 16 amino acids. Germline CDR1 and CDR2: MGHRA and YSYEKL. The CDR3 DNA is TGCGCCAGCAGCCAAGTAACCGGGAGTACGCGCTACGAGCAGTACTTC. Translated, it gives CASSQVTGSTRYEQYF.

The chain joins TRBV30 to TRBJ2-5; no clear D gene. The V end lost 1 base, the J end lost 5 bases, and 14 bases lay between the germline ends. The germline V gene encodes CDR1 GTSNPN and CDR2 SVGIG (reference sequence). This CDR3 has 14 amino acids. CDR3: CAWSGFSPWETQYF. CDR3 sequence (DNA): TGTGCCTGGAGTGGGTTTAGCCCGTGGGAGACCCAGTACTTC. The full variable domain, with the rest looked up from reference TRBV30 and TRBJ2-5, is SQTIHQWPATLVQPVGSPLSLECTVEGTSNPNLYWYRQAAGRGLQLLFYSVGIGQISSEVPQNLSASRPQDRQFILSSKKLLLSDSGFYLCAWSGFSPWETQYFGPGTRLLVL.

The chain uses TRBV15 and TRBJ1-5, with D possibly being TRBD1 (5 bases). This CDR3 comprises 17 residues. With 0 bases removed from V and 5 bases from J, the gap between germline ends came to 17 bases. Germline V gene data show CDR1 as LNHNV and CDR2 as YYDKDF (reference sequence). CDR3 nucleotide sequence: TGTGCCACCAGCAGAGATGGAGGGCTCCGAGGGGATCAGCCCCAGCATTTT. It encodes CATSRDGGLRGDQPQHF. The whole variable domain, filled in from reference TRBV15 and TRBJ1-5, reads DAMVIQNPRYQVTQFGKPVTLSCSQTLNHNVMYWYQQKSSQAPKLLFHYYDKDFNNEADTPDNFQSRRPNTSFCFLDIRSPGLGDTAMYLCATSRDGGLRGDQPQHFGDGTRLSIL.

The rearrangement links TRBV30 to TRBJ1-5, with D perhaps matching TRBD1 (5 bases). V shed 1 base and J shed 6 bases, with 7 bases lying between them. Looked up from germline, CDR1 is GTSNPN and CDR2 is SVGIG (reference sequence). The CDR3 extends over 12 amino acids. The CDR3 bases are TGTGCCTGGAGTGCAGGGTTTCAGCCCCAGCATTTT. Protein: CAWSAGFQPQHF. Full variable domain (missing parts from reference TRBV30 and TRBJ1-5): SQTIHQWPATLVQPVGSPLSLECTVEGTSNPNLYWYRQAAGRGLQLLFYSVGIGQISSEVPQNLSASRPQDRQFILSSKKLLLSDSGFYLCAWSAGFQPQHFGDGTRLSIL.